A single sample gave rise to the 28 T cell receptor beta chains below, sequenced in a study of CD8 T cells in ankylosing spondylitis. Each CDR3 protein is one row after TCRdb ran MiXCR on the 5' RACE reads. The repertoire has tens of thousands of distinct CDR3 sequences, roughly 27% of them found once; the top ten carry 45% to 65%. Material: blood, either unsorted or a sorted T cell fraction (not recorded which). These receptors came from a male donor with ankylosing spondylitis or in good health (not recorded which).

This clonotype was seen a few times. The gene calls are TRBV10-3 and TRBJ2-7; D may be TRBD1 (6 bases). This CDR3 region has 14 residues. From germline, CDR1 is ENHRY and CDR2 SYGVKD. Trimming removed 3 bases from V and 6 bases from J, with 15 bases in between. The CDR3 coding sequence is TGTGCCATCAGTGACTGGCAGGGGCTACGCGAGCAGTACTTC. Its protein is CAISDWQGLREQYF.

The V and J genes are TRBV20-1 and TRBJ2-5; 10 nucleotides align to TRBD2. The J segment lost 5 bases and the V segment lost 5 bases, leaving 5 bases of the junction unmatched. The germline gives CDR1 DFQATT, CDR2 SNEGSKA (reference sequence). This CDR3 is 13 amino acids long. The CDR3 coding sequence is TGCAGTGCTCTTCTAGCGGGAGTGGAGACCCAGTACTTC. This sequence encodes CSALLAGVETQYF.

V is TRBV20-1 and J is TRBJ2-1, with D tentatively TRBD1 (5 bases). CDR1 and CDR2 (germline): DFQATT, SNEGSKA (reference sequence). The CDR3 totals 15 residues. Trimming left V 3 bases short and J 3 bases short, with 15 bases between. CDR3 nucleotides: TGCAGTGCTAGTTCAGTAGGGGTAAGCTACAATGAGCAGTTCTTC. This encodes CSASSVGVSYNEQFF.

This clonotype was detected only a few times. This CDR3 is CASSFRGGRGNEQFF. As DNA, the CDR3 is TGTGCCAGCAGCTTTCGAGGGGGGCGAGGCAATGAGCAGTTCTTC. This chain uses TRBV11-2 with TRBJ2-1; tentatively, D is TRBD1 or TRBD2 (6 bases each). Between the trimmed V and J ends, which lost 3 bases and 6 bases, there was a span of 15 bases. The CDR3 extends over 15 amino acids. CDR1 is SGHAT and CDR2 is FQNNGV in the germline V gene.

Worth noting for this clonotype: The CDR3 does not close with the conserved phenylalanine or tryptophan, likely indicating a read error. This rearrangement joins TRBV18 to TRBJ1-4, with D perhaps TRBD1 (5 bases). Germline values: CDR1 KGHSH, CDR2 LQKENI. This CDR3 contains 17 residues. With 6 bases removed from V and 0 bases from J, the gap between germline ends came to 17 bases. For the CDR3, the DNA is TGTGCCAGCTCGCCCGGTGGACATGGACCAACTAATGAAAAACTGTTTTTG. Its protein product is CASSPGGHGPTNEKLFL.

The chain combines TRBV27 with TRBJ2-2; TRBD2 agrees at 7 bases. In germline, CDR1 is MNHEY, CDR2 SMNVEV (reference sequence). CDR3 length: 15 amino acids. Trimming cost V 6 bases and J 4 bases; bases outside gene matches: 8. The CDR3 sequence is CASRGTSVFTGELFF. CDR3 in DNA: TGTGCCAGCAGGGGAACTAGCGTGTTCACCGGGGAGCTGTTTTTT.

This clonotype was detected only a few times. This CDR3 reads CASGPQDYNEQFF. The CDR3 DNA reads as TGTGCCAGCGGCCCCCAGGACTACAATGAGCAGTTCTTC. The V and J genes are TRBV6-1 and TRBJ2-1, with D uncertain. Germline V gives CDR1 MNHNS, CDR2 SASEGT. The CDR3 consists of 13 residues. Trimming took off 8 bases at V and 3 bases at J, with 11 bases between the two ends.

This clonotype was observed a few times. The chain has TRBV29-1 and TRBJ2-7; 13 bases match TRBD2. The CDR3 has 12 amino acids. The V gene's germline CDR1 is SQVTM and CDR2 ANQGSEA. Trimming took 7 bases from V and 5 from J; bases not matched to a gene: 2. In nucleotides, the CDR3 is TGCAGCGCAGGGACTAGCGGGAACGAGCAGTACTTC. It codes for CSAGTSGNEQYF.

The chain uses TRBV3-1 and TRBJ2-7; perhaps TRBD1 as D (6 bases). V lost 4 bases, J lost 2 bases, and 9 bases lay in between. The CDR3 covers 13 residues. Germline V gene sequence: CDR1 LGHDT, CDR2 YNNKEL (reference sequence). CDR3 region: CASSPQGPYEQYF. The CDR3 coding sequence is TGTGCCAGCAGCCCCCAGGGGCCCTACGAGCAGTACTTC.

This chain joins TRBV27 and TRBJ2-7, with 7 bases aligning to TRBD2. The CDR3 extends over 15 amino acids. Germline-derived CDR1 and CDR2 are MNHEY and SMNVEV (reference sequence). Trimming removed 0 bases from V and 2 bases from J; junction bases left unmatched: 4. The chain's CDR3 is CASSLSGGRTYEQYF. The CDR3 bases are TGTGCCAGCAGTTTATCGGGGGGGAGAACCTACGAGCAGTACTTC.

The V call is TRBV5-6, the J call TRBJ2-3, with TRBD2 matching over 9 bases. This CDR3 is built from 15 residues. The ends lost 4 bases at V and 6 bases at J; junction bases unmatched: 9. The V gene's germline CDR1 is SGHDT and CDR2 YYEEEE. The CDR3 nucleotides read TGTGCCAGCAGCATGGGGACTAGCTCTGCGGATACGCAGTATTTT. It specifies CASSMGTSSADTQYF.

The chain couples TRBV28 to TRBJ1-5; weak D call: TRBD1 (6 bases). The germline V gene encodes CDR1 MDHEN and CDR2 SYDVKM. The V and J ends lost 7 bases and 0 bases respectively, with 19 bases between them. The CDR3 is made up of 17 amino acids. Here the CDR3 DNA reads TGTGCCAGCACTCGGACAGAAGTCTTCAATAGCAATCAGCCCCAGCATTTT. This codes for CASTRTEVFNSNQPQHF. Filled out from reference TRBV28 and TRBJ1-5, the complete variable domain reads DVKVTQSSRYLVKRTGEKVFLECVQDMDHENMFWYRQDPGLGLRLIYFSYDVKMKEKGDIPEGYSVSREKKERFSLILESASTNQTSMYLCASTRTEVFNSNQPQHFGDGTRLSIL.

The sample holds many counts of this clonotype. The chain employs TRBV5-1 and TRBJ2-5, with TRBD2 as a possible D gene (6 bases). The CDR3 has 14 amino acids. Germline V lookup: CDR1 SGHRS, CDR2 YFSETQ. V was pared by 6 bases and J by 5 bases, with 17 bases between. This chain's CDR3 is CASTRGNIGETQYF. The CDR3 DNA reads TGCGCCAGCACCCGCGGGAATATTGGGGAGACCCAGTACTTC.

This sequence joins TRBV5-6 and TRBJ1-1; tentatively, D is TRBD1 (5 bases). The CDR3 spans 14 residues. The V gene lost 1 base and the J gene lost 3 bases, with 10 bases spanning the gap. The germline gives CDR1 SGHDT, CDR2 YYEEEE. The CDR3 loop is CASSLLGPDTEAFF. The CDR3 DNA reads TGTGCCAGCAGCTTGTTGGGGCCTGACACTGAAGCTTTCTTT.

This clonotype was counted only a few times. The V and J genes are TRBV27 and TRBJ2-7; 11 nucleotides align to TRBD2. The germline V gene encodes CDR1 MNHEY and CDR2 SMNVEV (reference sequence). This CDR3 spans 16 amino acids. Trimming removed 5 bases from V and 3 bases from J; junction bases left unmatched: 9. The CDR3 DNA is TGTGCCAGCAGTCCCCTCGCGGGACTAGCGGACTACGAGCAGTACTTC. The encoded protein is CASSPLAGLADYEQYF.

The J gene is TRBJ1-4, the V gene TRBV7-9, with 10 bases identical to TRBD1. Germline V gene data show CDR1 as SEHNR and CDR2 as FQNEAQ (reference sequence). The junction had 9 bases not matched to a gene; V was cut back by 3 bases and J by 8 bases. This CDR3 is 16 amino acids long. The CDR3 bases are TGTGCCAGCAGCTTCGGGACAGGGGAGTTTAGCGAAAAACTGTTTTTT. As protein: CASSFGTGEFSEKLFF.

This clonotype was seen only a few times. The chain has TRBV7-9 and TRBJ2-5, with D perhaps TRBD2 (5 bases). This CDR3 region has 16 residues. Per the germline V gene, CDR1 is SEHNR and CDR2 is FQNEAQ (reference sequence). V was pared by 0 bases and J by 5 bases, with 16 bases between. DNA of the CDR3: TGTGCCAGCAGCTTAGCGAGCGGTAGTGGAATGGAGACCCAGTACTTC. It translates to CASSLASGSGMETQYF.

The table lists this clonotype with many counts. V gene TRBV20-1 combines with J gene TRBJ1-1; 7 positions agree with TRBD1. CDR1 is DFQATT, CDR2 SNEGSKA, per germline (reference sequence). The CDR3 has 11 amino acids. The CDR3 DNA follows: TGCAGAAACGCAGGGGGTTCTGAAGCTTTCTTT. Its protein is CRNAGGSEAFF.

This clonotype was observed a few times. This rearrangement joins TRBV27 to TRBJ2-5; the match to TRBD2 covers 8 bases. The V segment lost 3 bases and the J segment 6 bases; nucleotides outside the gene matches: 6. Germline V gene sequence: CDR1 MNHEY, CDR2 SMNVEV (reference sequence). There are 14 residues in the CDR3. In DNA form, the CDR3 reads TGTGCCAGCAGTTTGTCCGGGGGGGCCCAGACCCAGTACTTC. Translated: CASSLSGGAQTQYF.

The CDR3 bases are TGTGCCAGTAGTAGTAAGTGGGACAATGAGCAGTTCTTC. Amino acid sequence: CASSSKWDNEQFF. The chain combines TRBV19 with TRBJ2-1; no clear D gene. In germline, CDR1 is LNHDA, CDR2 SQIVND (reference sequence). V was cut by 4 bases and J by 5 bases, with 9 bases left in between. The CDR3 runs to 13 residues.

The rearrangement links TRBV20-1 to TRBJ2-5; D gene ambiguous. The CDR3 runs to 14 residues. V was trimmed by 4 bases and J by 0 bases, leaving 12 bases between them. CDR1 and CDR2 from the germline V gene are DFQATT and SNEGSKA (reference sequence). In DNA, the CDR3 is TGCAGTGCTACCGAGAGCGCTTACCAAGAGACCCAGTACTTC. Encoded protein: CSATESAYQETQYF.

There are a few counts of this clonotype. The chain uses TRBV5-1 and TRBJ2-1, with D maybe TRBD2 (6 bases). The CDR3 contains 8 residues. V was cut by 7 bases and J by 16 bases, with 9 bases left in between. The germline gives CDR1 SGHRS, CDR2 YFSETQ. CDR3 sequence: CASPGGFF. CDR3 bases: TGCGCCAGCCCCGGGGGTTTCTTC.

This clonotype was seen more than once but under ten times. The CDR3 DNA reads as TGCGCCAGCAGCTCCCCGACTAGCGGGAGGGCCTATGATGAGCAGTTCTTC. Translation: CASSSPTSGRAYDEQFF. The chain combines TRBV5-1 with TRBJ2-1, with 14 positions matching TRBD2. The junction had 10 bases not matched to a gene; V was cut back by 3 bases and J by 8 bases. The germline CDR1 and CDR2 sequences are SGHRS and YFSETQ. This CDR3 comprises 17 residues.

The CDR3 region is CASSYLGEVEQYF. CDR3 sequence (DNA): TGCGCCAGCAGCTACCTGGGTGAAGTAGAGCAGTACTTC. This chain connects TRBV5-1 to TRBJ2-7; D remains unclear. Germline V CDR1 and CDR2: SGHRS, YFSETQ. The germline V and J ends were trimmed by 3 bases and 7 bases, with 14 bases remaining between them. The length of the CDR3 is 13 residues. Using reference TRBV5-1 and TRBJ2-7 for the parts outside the CDR3, the full variable domain is KAGVTQTPRYLIKTRGQQVTLSCSPISGHRSVSWYQQTPGQGLQFLFEYFSETQRNKGNFPGRFSGRQFSNSRSEMNVSTLELGDSALYLCASSYLGEVEQYFGPGTRLTVT.

The chain joins TRBV6-5 to TRBJ2-7; a weak D match, TRBD2 (6 bases). Germline CDR1 reads MNHEY; CDR2 reads SVGAGI. V was shortened by 4 bases and J by 2 bases, with 12 bases between the two germline ends. The CDR3 has 14 amino acids. This chain's CDR3 is CASSSARGPYEQYF. In DNA, the CDR3 is TGTGCCAGCAGTTCTGCGCGGGGACCCTACGAGCAGTACTTC.

The chain links TRBV7-9 to TRBJ1-1, with 7 nucleotides matching TRBD1. Germline CDR1 SEHNR, CDR2 FQNEAQ (reference sequence). With 5 bases clipped from V and 5 bases from J, the junction kept 11 bases outside the gene matches. The CDR3 consists of 15 residues. CDR3 protein: CASSAVGAGGTEAFF. The CDR3 bases are TGTGCCAGCAGCGCCGTCGGAGCAGGGGGAACTGAAGCTTTCTTT.

The chain recombines TRBV12-3 or TRBV12-4 with TRBJ1-5, with 10 bases that match TRBD1. The CDR3 is 14 residues long. V trimming: 7 bases; J trimming: 7 bases; junction bases outside the gene matches: 7. CDR3 nucleotides: TGTGCCAGCACCGGGACAGGGGCAAAGCAGCCCCAGCATTTT. The encoded protein is CASTGTGAKQPQHF.

The V gene is TRBV20-1, the J gene TRBJ2-3, with 7 bases identical to TRBD2. V was pared by 3 bases and J by 0 bases, with 9 bases of the junction left unmatched. The CDR3 is 16 residues long. Germline V gene data show CDR1 as DFQATT and CDR2 as SNEGSKA (reference sequence). The CDR3 nucleotides read TGCAGTGCTAGTTTAGCTAGCGGACAAAGCACAGATACGCAGTATTTT. This encodes CSASLASGQSTDTQYF.